This TCR beta chain was captured in a study of regulatory T cells in long-lasting Graves disease (dated by TCRdb to about 2021). Notes on the research overall: Persistent Graves' disease was defined as antithyroid drug treatment for over 5 years with persistently positive TSH receptor autoantibodies. The study was registered as a clinical trial and conducted in China. A total of around 35 samples were covered by TCR sequencing, comprising roughly 13 persistent and some 20 newly diagnosed Graves' disease patients. Peripheral blood TCR sequencing and RNA sequencing compared persistent Graves' disease patients with newly diagnosed Graves' disease patients. In the clinical cohort, patients with persistent Graves' disease had used antithyroid drugs for an average of roughly 10 years. On the study overall, not on this receptor specifically: The small sample size was acknowledged by the authors as a limitation that may reduce accuracy. Peripheral blood alone was examined, since thyroid tissue, which constituted the primary lesion, could not be accessed. Sequencing and analysis were restricted to the TCR beta chain. Persistent Graves' disease patients showed lower TCR Shannon entropy and fewer highly expanded clones than newly diagnosed patients, suggesting clonal expansion. Persistent disease showed preferential use of TRBV28, TRBJ1-2 and TRBJ2-5, whereas newly diagnosed disease favored TRBV20-1 and TRBJ2-1. Patients with persistent disease shared more public clonotypes (fewer than 3,000) than newly diagnosed patients did (approximately 1,000).

From cysteine to phenylalanine, the CDR3 is 13 amino acids long. Just CDR3 DNA is preserved here, 39 bases in frame from base 1. Based on the germline V gene, the CDR1 and CDR2 sequences are MNHEY and SVGEGT. After removal of 4 bases from V and 4 bases from J, the junction retains 4 bases not matched to a gene. The time point label, as the study defines it: persistent/refractory GD, antithyroid drugs over 5 years with positive TRAb. For both TCR sequencing and RNA sequencing, RNA was extracted from PBMCs using TRIzol. The diagnosis of Graves' disease was made according to American Thyroid Association guidelines. The patients came from an endocrinology department in Xi'an, China. Each patient gave approximately 10 milliliters of peripheral blood, collected in an EDTA anticoagulant tube. Ficoll Paque Plus density gradient separation was used to isolate PBMCs, and no further T cell sorting was performed. RNA quality was checked with an Agilent 2100 Bioanalyzer and agarose gel, and concentration with a NanoDrop 2000.

Worth noting for this clonotype: It lacks a known antigen. Base qualities were left out, and no much larger clone turns up one base away.

Library creation used multiplex PCR. Instrument on record: Illumina HiSeq 4000. CDR3 regions were amplified by Arm-PCR with iRepertoire HTBI primers to construct TCR beta libraries. PCR products were gel purified before sequencing. The paper's data handling went like this. Across samples, around 58 TRBV and 13 to 15 TRBJ segments were identified and used for gene usage analysis of CDR3 amino acid clonotypes. Filtered high-quality paired reads were merged into contigs using COPE and FqMerger. BLAST was used to align contigs to the IMGT TRBV, TRBD and TRBJ reference genes, and CDR3 was defined following IMGT. Any clonotype with a frequency above 0.1% was counted as a highly expanded clone. Shannon entropy was used to measure repertoire diversity, and the Gini coefficient was used to measure V-J evenness. A clonotype found in more than one individual was treated as public. TCRdb reprocessing: public reads trimmed at Q25 with fastp, clones called with MiXCR, in-frame beta chains kept. Under each unique CDR3 protein, matching rows form one entry showing the most common genes and DNA. The V and J calls were determined by TCRdb, not by the authors. This sample gives 650,000 to 700,000 distinct CDR3 sequences in total; about 30% of them show up just once. About two fifths of the sample belongs to the ten largest clones.

Sequencing used peripheral blood mononuclear cells (PBMCs), obtained when the disease was refractory, from a patient treated with antithyroid drugs. This receptor was identified in a female donor with Graves disease. The sequence is built from TRBV6-2 or TRBV6-3 and TRBJ2-7; TRBD2 aligns with 7 central bases. The nucleotide sequence is given as TGTGCCAGCAGTTGGCGGGAGTTGTACGAGCAGTACTTC. This translates into CASSWRELYEQYF.